These 24 T cell receptor beta chains came from one sample sequenced in a study of CD8 T cells in Susac syndrome. The RNA input was about 0.5 to 1 ug, and it was reverse transcribed with random hexamers. MiXCR, applied by TCRdb to the immunoSEQ multiplex PCR reads, yields one record per CDR3 protein. The table lists about 250,000 distinct CDR3 sequences, about 93% of them singletons. Specimen: CD4+ T cells from PBMCs. The receptors shown here come from a human donor with multiple sclerosis.

This clonotype appeared once. The CDR3 nucleotides are TGTGCCAGCAGTGAAGGGACAGCCTATAATTCACCCCTCCACTTT. It specifies CASSEGTAYNSPLHF. The chain carries TRBV6-1 and TRBJ1-6, with D perhaps TRBD1 (6 bases). V dropped 1 base and J dropped 2 bases, with 6 bases sitting between them. This CDR3 has 15 amino acids. CDR1 MNHNS and CDR2 SASEGT come from the germline V gene.

The chain carries TRBV29-1 and TRBJ2-5; D is perhaps TRBD2 (7 bases). Looked up from germline, CDR1 is SQVTM and CDR2 is ANQGSEA. The CDR3 runs to 12 residues. This chain's CDR3 is CSAGAGRETQYF. CDR3 DNA: TGCAGTGCGGGGGCGGGGCGGGAGACCCAGTACTTC.

The genes are TRBV30 and TRBJ1-5; D possibly corresponds to TRBD1 (5 bases). This CDR3 has 13 amino acids. The V end was cut by 2 bases, the J end by 4 bases, with 9 bases between. The germline CDR1 and CDR2 sequences are GTSNPN and SVGIG (reference sequence). The CDR3 protein is CAWSKGRNQPQHF. The CDR3 DNA is TGTGCCTGGAGTAAGGGGCGGAATCAGCCCCAGCATTTT.

CDR3 region: CASSVNAGGEKLFF. For the CDR3, the DNA is TGTGCCAGCAGCGTTAACGCCGGGGGTGAAAAACTGTTTTTT. The chain recombines TRBV11-2 with TRBJ1-4; perhaps TRBD1 as D (5 bases). CDR3 length: 14 residues. V was pared by 5 bases and J by 7 bases, with 14 bases between. Germline-derived CDR1 and CDR2 are SGHAT and FQNNGV.

The rearrangement joins TRBV12-3 or TRBV12-4 to TRBJ1-6; a possible D gene is TRBD1 (5 bases). CDR3 length: 15 amino acids. The V end was cut by 4 bases, the J end by 7 bases, with 14 bases between. For the CDR3, the DNA is TGTGCCAGCAGTTCATCGACAGTTGCAAATTCACCCCTCCACTTT. It specifies CASSSSTVANSPLHF.

The J gene is TRBJ2-3, the V gene TRBV6-1, with TRBD1 identical over 7 bases. Germline-derived CDR1 and CDR2 are MNHNS and SASEGT. After removal of 9 bases from V and 2 bases from J, the junction contained 14 bases not matched to a gene. The CDR3 covers 16 residues. DNA of the CDR3: TGTGCCAGTATTCGCTTTCGACAGGGAAACACAGATACGCAGTATTTT. Amino acids: CASIRFRQGNTDTQYF.

The sample holds one count of this clonotype. The chain has TRBV20-1 and TRBJ2-5; 13 bases align to TRBD2. The CDR3 length is 15 residues. The J segment lost 5 bases and the V segment lost 7 bases, leaving 10 bases of the junction unmatched. Germline V gene lookup returns CDR1 DFQATT and CDR2 SNEGSKA (reference sequence). For the CDR3, the DNA is TGCAGTGTCAAACTAGCGGGGGGGCCTCACGAGACCCAGTACTTC. This gives the protein CSVKLAGGPHETQYF.

Remarks on this clonotype: Germline is not matched at one junction end, which may reflect a read error. V is TRBV6-1 and J is TRBJ1-2; 7 bases map to TRBD1. The germline V gene encodes CDR1 MNHNS and CDR2 SASEGT. The CDR3 covers 13 residues. The CDR3 loop reads CASSSNTLGQPEF. Here the CDR3 DNA reads TGTGCCAGCAGTTCCAACACCCTGGGACAGCCCGAATTC.

This chain joins TRBV18 and TRBJ1-1; 9 positions match TRBD1. V lost 5 bases to trimming and J lost 2 bases; unmatched junction nucleotides: 6. The CDR3 extends over 15 amino acids. Germline V gene sequence: CDR1 KGHSH, CDR2 LQKENI. As DNA, the CDR3 is TGTGCCAGCTCATCTACAACAGGGGGCAACACTGAAGCTTTCTTT. This translates into CASSSTTGGNTEAFF.

This chain links TRBV29-1 with TRBJ2-7, with 7 bases aligning to TRBD2. The CDR3 runs to 13 residues. Looked up from germline, CDR1 is SQVTM and CDR2 is ANQGSEA. V lost 3 bases, J lost 7 bases, and 9 bases stayed unmatched. CDR3 residues: CSVDSGGLGEQYF. DNA of the CDR3: TGCAGCGTTGATTCGGGGGGTTTGGGGGAGCAGTACTTC.

V is TRBV7-9 and J is TRBJ2-3; D gene ambiguous. The germline gives CDR1 SEHNR, CDR2 FQNEAQ (reference sequence). Trimming left V 1 base short and J 0 bases short, with 5 bases between. The CDR3 contains 14 residues. In nucleotides, the CDR3 is TGTGCCAGCAGCTTAGTGGCTAGCACAGATACGCAGTATTTT. The encoded protein is CASSLVASTDTQYF.

The chain is built from TRBV7-3 and TRBJ2-5; 7 bases agree with TRBD2. The CDR3 runs to 15 residues. Losses at the gene ends were 1 base for V and 3 bases for J; bases not matched to a gene: 5. Germline-derived CDR1 and CDR2 are SGHTA and FQGTGA. The CDR3 loop is CASSLSGLAEETQYF. Here the CDR3 DNA reads TGTGCCAGCAGCTTAAGTGGGCTAGCGGAAGAGACCCAGTACTTC.

This clonotype has a single count. This chain uses TRBV9 with TRBJ2-7; D is perhaps TRBD1 or TRBD2 (5 bases each). Looked up from germline, CDR1 is SGDLS and CDR2 is YYNGEE. This CDR3 spans 14 amino acids. V was pared by 0 bases and J by 4 bases, with 11 bases between. In DNA, the CDR3 is TGTGCCAGCAGCGTAGAGCAAGGGGAGTACGAGCAGTACGTC. Amino acid sequence: CASSVEQGEYEQYV.

The chain joins TRBV20-1 to TRBJ1-6; the D gene is possibly TRBD1 (5 bases). The CDR3 length is 13 residues. Between the trimmed V and J ends, which lost 3 bases and 11 bases, there was a span of 14 bases. From germline, CDR1 is DFQATT and CDR2 SNEGSKA (reference sequence). The CDR3 nucleotides read TGCAGTGCTAGTGGTGGGGGAGGGCCACCCCTCCACTTT. Its translation is CSASGGGGPPLHF.

This clonotype came up a few times. The V call is TRBV19, the J call TRBJ2-5, with D hard to call. The CDR3 is made up of 11 amino acids. Trimming removed 3 bases at V and 5 bases at J, with 4 bases between. Per germline, CDR1 LNHDA and CDR2 SQIVND (reference sequence). In nucleotides, the CDR3 is TGTGCCAGTAGTATGGGGGAGACCCAGTACTTC. It codes for CASSMGETQYF. Filled out from reference TRBV19 and TRBJ2-5, the complete variable domain reads DGGITQSPKYLFRKEGQNVTLSCEQNLNHDAMYWYRQDPGQGLRLIYYSQIVNDFQKGDIAEGYSVSREKKESFPLTVTSAQKNPTAFYLCASSMGETQYFGPGTRLLVL.

This chain connects TRBV7-2 to TRBJ1-5, with 8 bases aligning to TRBD1. V lost 3 bases to trimming and J lost 2 bases; unmatched junction nucleotides: 9. The CDR3 contains 17 residues. The germline CDR1 and CDR2 sequences are SGHTA and FQGNSA. The DNA for the CDR3 is TGTGCCAGCAGCTTTACACTGACAGGGGCCGGCAATCAGCCCCAGCATTTT. Its protein is CASSFTLTGAGNQPQHF. Full variable domain (outside the CDR3, taken from reference TRBV7-2 and TRBJ1-5): GAGVSQSPSNKVTEKGKDVELRCDPISGHTALYWYRQSLGQGLEFLIYFQGNSAPDKSGLPSDRFSAERTGGSVSTLTIQRTQQEDSAVYLCASSFTLTGAGNQPQHFGDGTRLSIL.

The chain joins TRBV5-1 to TRBJ2-4; perhaps TRBD2 as D (6 bases). Trimming removed 0 bases from V and 0 bases from J, with 28 bases in between. Germline CDR1 and CDR2: SGHRS and YFSETQ. This CDR3 region has 22 residues. CDR3 bases: TGCGCCAGCAGCTTGGAAGATGGGGGGTCTCAAAAGGGGATACTAGCCAAAAACATTCAGTACTTC. As protein: CASSLEDGGSQKGILAKNIQYF.

The rearrangement joins TRBV19 to TRBJ1-1; D unclear. This CDR3 has 13 residues. V lost 6 bases and J lost 0, with 8 bases in between. Germline values: CDR1 LNHDA, CDR2 SQIVND (reference sequence). Here the CDR3 DNA reads TGTGCCAGTAGCCTAAGCTTGAACACTGAAGCTTTCTTT. It encodes CASSLSLNTEAFF.

The V call is TRBV2, the J call TRBJ2-5, with TRBD2 matching over 8 bases. The CDR3 consists of 16 residues. The J segment lost 4 bases and the V segment lost 6 bases, leaving 13 bases of the junction unmatched. Per the germline V gene, CDR1 is SNHLY and CDR2 is FYNNEI. DNA for the CDR3: TGTGCCAGCAGGGTTACTTCGGCGAGCGGGGGAGAGACCCAGTACTTC. This gives the protein CASRVTSASGGETQYF.

The chain employs TRBV7-9 and TRBJ1-2; 11 positions agree with TRBD1. The CDR3 spans 15 residues. J gave up 4 bases and V 4 bases, and 5 bases lay outside the gene matches. Germline assignment: CDR1 SEHNR and CDR2 FQNEAQ (reference sequence). CDR3 protein: CASSSGTGGVYGYTF. The CDR3, as DNA: TGTGCCAGCAGCTCAGGGACAGGGGGGGTCTATGGCTACACCTTC.

This chain links TRBV4-2 with TRBJ2-1; D is possibly TRBD2 (5 bases). Germline CDR1 LGHNA, CDR2 YNFKEQ. Trimming took off 0 bases at V and 2 bases at J, with 17 bases between the two ends. This CDR3 has 18 amino acids. In DNA, the CDR3 is TGTGCCAGCAGCCAAGATGTTGGAGCGGAAATGCCCTACAATGAGCAGTTCTTC. This sequence encodes CASSQDVGAEMPYNEQFF.

The CDR3 DNA sequence: TGTGCCAGCAGCCAAGCCGGGACTAGCGGGGGCGGCGAGACCCAGTACTTC. Translation gives CASSQAGTSGGGETQYF. The chain joins TRBV14 to TRBJ2-5, with 14 nucleotides matching TRBD2. J was trimmed by 5 bases and V by 1 base; bases with no gene match: 6. CDR3 size: 17 residues. Germline assignment: CDR1 SGHDN and CDR2 FVKESK.

V is TRBV9 and J is TRBJ2-2, with TRBD2 matching over 9 bases. The CDR3 loop spans 16 amino acids. Germline lookup yields CDR1 SGDLS and CDR2 YYNGEE. Trimming at V came to 0 bases and at J to 4 bases, leaving 4 bases not matched to a gene. The CDR3 bases are TGTGCCAGCAGCGTAGGTAGCGGGGGCCGCACCGGGGAGCTGTTTTTT. It translates to CASSVGSGGRTGELFF.

This clonotype turned up a few times. The CDR3 nucleotides are TGTGCCGAATACGGGACCGGTAATGGCTACACCTTC. Its protein product is CAEYGTGNGYTF. The gene calls are TRBV30 and TRBJ1-2; a possible D gene is TRBD1 (5 bases). Trimming left V 8 bases short and J 6 bases short, with 16 bases between. Germline V lookup: CDR1 GTSNPN, CDR2 SVGIG (reference sequence). This CDR3 comprises 12 residues.